This T cell receptor beta chain was profiled in a study of blood T cell repertoires in COVID-19. Germline V lookup: CDR1 SNHLY, CDR2 FYNNEI. V dropped 6 bases and J dropped 2; count of bases not matched to a gene: 7. This CDR3 is 14 amino acids long. The table came from immunoSEQ multiplex PCR; TCRdb's copy has only in-frame clones and leaves some out. Found here are approximately 360,000 clones, roughly 86% of them singletons; the top ten hold around 1.9%. Sequences were obtained from PBMCs or T cells enriched from blood (not recorded which). The rearrangement uses TRBV2 and TRBJ2-7, with 7 nucleotides matching TRBD1. This clonotype originated in a man between 35 and 55 years old in a cohort exposed to, infected with or recovered from COVID-19 (not recorded which). This CDR3 is CASSIQGETYEQYF. CDR3 nucleotide sequence: TGTGCCAGCAGCATTCAGGGGGAAACCTACGAGCAGTACTTC. The variable domain in full, completed from reference TRBV2 and TRBJ2-7, reads EPEVTQTPSHQVTQMGQEVILRCVPISNHLYFYWYRQILGQKVEFLVSFYNNEISEKSEIFDDQFSVERPDGSNFTLKIRSTKLEDSAMYFCASSIQGETYEQYFGPGTRLTVT.